The 22 T cell receptor beta chains below were found in one sample sequenced in a study of blood T cell repertoires in COVID-19. The method was immunoSEQ multiplex PCR; TCRdb's version includes in-frame clones alone and lacks a portion of them. This sample has some 190,000 clones, with approximately 85% found just once. The sequenced material came from peripheral blood. The receptors stem from an elderly man with COVID-19, enrolled during active disease.

The rearrangement uses TRBV19 and TRBJ1-2; no definite D call. In germline, CDR1 is LNHDA, CDR2 SQIVND (reference sequence). V was clipped by 5 bases and J by 6 bases, with 13 bases between them. The CDR3 extends over 13 amino acids. The CDR3 coding sequence is TGTGCCAGTAGTGCGGGGAGGGCGGATGGCTACACCTTC. The encoded protein is CASSAGRADGYTF.

This clone was observed a few times. V and J are TRBV7-9 and TRBJ1-1; D is unresolved. The CDR3 loop spans 13 amino acids. Trimming stripped 6 bases from V and 1 base from J, with 9 bases between. Germline lookup yields CDR1 SEHNR and CDR2 FQNEAQ (reference sequence). The CDR3 DNA follows: TGTGCCAGCAGACACCAACAGAACACTGAAGCTTTCTTT. It yields the protein CASRHQQNTEAFF.

With regard to this clone: Other DNA variants within this sample encode the same CDR3. V gene TRBV27 combines with J gene TRBJ1-1, with D maybe TRBD1 (6 bases). V lost 1 base and J lost 4, with 10 bases in between. CDR1 is MNHEY and CDR2 is SMNVEV in the germline V gene (reference sequence). The CDR3 loop spans 14 amino acids. The CDR3 DNA sequence: TGTGCCAGCAGTTTATTGGGGGCGAGCACTGAAGCTTTCTTT. Residues: CASSLLGASTEAFF.

The chain couples TRBV10-3 to TRBJ1-1, with D tentatively TRBD1 (6 bases). The CDR3 has 13 amino acids. Trimming removed 7 bases at V and 0 bases at J, with 9 bases between. Germline V gene data show CDR1 as ENHRY and CDR2 as SYGVKD. The CDR3 sequence: CAIMDSVNTEAFF. The CDR3 bases are TGTGCCATCATGGACAGCGTGAACACTGAAGCTTTCTTT.

The gene calls are TRBV2 and TRBJ2-7, with D perhaps matching TRBD1 (6 bases). The germline V gene has CDR1 SNHLY and CDR2 FYNNEI. The V gene lost 3 bases and the J gene lost 0 bases, with 18 bases spanning the gap. The CDR3 consists of 17 residues. In DNA, the CDR3 is TGTGCCAGCAGTGAGTTTTCCGACAGGATTACCTCCTACGAGCAGTACTTC. This codes for CASSEFSDRITSYEQYF.

The chain is built from TRBV5-1 and TRBJ2-7; D remains unclear. With 3 bases removed from V and 5 bases from J, the gap between germline ends came to 15 bases. The germline V gene has CDR1 SGHRS and CDR2 YFSETQ. This CDR3 spans 14 amino acids. The CDR3 DNA reads as TGCGCCAGCAGCTATGAGGTCGTCAAGGACGAGCAGTACTTC. This translates into CASSYEVVKDEQYF.

This chain uses TRBV5-1 with TRBJ2-5, with D perhaps TRBD1 (6 bases). Trimming shortened V by 4 bases and J by 2 bases, and 15 bases separated the two germline ends. The CDR3 has 15 residues. Germline V gene lookup returns CDR1 SGHRS and CDR2 YFSETQ. The CDR3 reads CASSITGTSQETQYF. The DNA for the CDR3 is TGCGCCAGCAGCATAACCGGGACAAGTCAAGAGACCCAGTACTTC.

This clone has just one count. The genes are TRBV7-2 and TRBJ1-4; a weak D match, TRBD1 (5 bases). The CDR3 consists of 14 residues. Germline values: CDR1 SGHTA, CDR2 FQGNSA. V lost 3 bases and J 6 bases, leaving 11 bases between the germline ends. CDR3: CASSLGGLDEKLFF. Written as DNA, the CDR3 is TGTGCCAGCAGCTTGGGGGGTTTGGATGAAAAACTGTTTTTT.

The chain has TRBV19 and TRBJ2-5, with D possibly matching TRBD2 (6 bases). Per the germline V gene, CDR1 is LNHDA and CDR2 is SQIVND (reference sequence). V was clipped by 2 bases and J by 5 bases, with 9 bases between them. The CDR3 has 13 residues. This CDR3 reads CASSIFGGETQYF. The CDR3 DNA is TGTGCCAGTAGTATATTTGGGGGGGAGACCCAGTACTTC. The full variable domain, in which reference TRBV19 and TRBJ2-5 provide the parts outside the CDR3, is DGGITQSPKYLFRKEGQNVTLSCEQNLNHDAMYWYRQDPGQGLRLIYYSQIVNDFQKGDIAEGYSVSREKKESFPLTVTSAQKNPTAFYLCASSIFGGETQYFGPGTRLLVL.

This clone is a singleton in its sample. The rearrangement joins TRBV12-3 or TRBV12-4 to TRBJ2-1; possibly TRBD1 for D (6 bases). The CDR3 is 13 amino acids. V lost 5 bases to trimming and J lost 9 bases, with 14 bases between them. CDR3 in amino acids: CASSPPWGREQFF. The CDR3, as DNA: TGTGCCAGCAGTCCGCCCTGGGGGCGTGAGCAGTTCTTC.

This clone was counted between two and nine times. V and J are TRBV28 and TRBJ2-4, with 9 nucleotides matching TRBD1. V shed 4 bases and J 8 bases; nucleotides not matched to a gene: 6. The CDR3 sequence is 14 residues long. From germline, CDR1 is MDHEN and CDR2 SYDVKM. CDR3 nucleotide sequence: TGTGCCAGCAGTTCCCCCGACAGGGGGGACATTCAGTACTTC. This translates into CASSSPDRGDIQYF.

The rearrangement joins TRBV5-5 to TRBJ2-5, with 9 bases that match TRBD1. In germline, CDR1 is SGHKS, CDR2 YYEKEE (reference sequence). V lost 3 bases, J lost 5 bases, and 5 bases stayed unmatched. The CDR3 is made up of 14 amino acids. CDR3 region: CASSSRTGAETQYF. As DNA, the CDR3 is TGTGCCAGCAGCTCAAGGACAGGGGCGGAGACCCAGTACTTC.

The gene calls are TRBV11-2 and TRBJ2-5; D may be TRBD1 (6 bases). CDR3 size: 14 residues. V was shortened by 4 bases and J by 3 bases, with 12 bases between the two germline ends. Germline V CDR1 and CDR2: SGHAT, FQNNGV. The CDR3 DNA follows: TGTGCCAGCAGCTCCACACGGACAGAAGAGACCCAGTACTTC. Translated: CASSSTRTEETQYF.

This clone was found once. The chain recombines TRBV5-5 with TRBJ2-1; 7 bases agree with TRBD1. CDR3 length equals 16 residues. With V trimmed by 0 bases and J by 4 bases, 7 bases remained unmatched. Germline V lookup: CDR1 SGHKS, CDR2 YYEKEE (reference sequence). This CDR3 is CASSLARGKGYNEQFF. The DNA for the CDR3 is TGTGCCAGCAGCTTGGCCAGGGGGAAGGGTTACAATGAGCAGTTCTTC.

V usage is TRBV4-1 and J usage is TRBJ1-1, with 7 positions matching TRBD1. V dropped 4 bases and J dropped 1; count of bases not matched to a gene: 9. The CDR3 totals 16 residues. CDR1 and CDR2 (germline): MGHRA, YSYEKL. This CDR3 is CASSLRPGQTNTEAFF. Written as DNA, the CDR3 is TGCGCCAGCAGCCTACGGCCGGGACAGACGAACACTGAAGCTTTCTTT.

This chain links TRBV27 with TRBJ2-7; 10 bases line up with TRBD2. J was trimmed by 1 base and V by 6 bases; bases with no gene match: 3. Germline V gene lookup returns CDR1 MNHEY and CDR2 SMNVEV (reference sequence). The CDR3 has 14 amino acids. CDR3 bases: TGTGCCAGCAGAGGACTAGCGGAGTCCTACGAGCAGTACTTC. The encoded protein is CASRGLAESYEQYF.

The chain is built from TRBV7-3 and TRBJ2-1, with 11 bases that match TRBD2. V lost 2 bases to trimming and J lost 4 bases; unmatched junction nucleotides: 16. Germline V gene lookup returns CDR1 SGHTA and CDR2 FQGTGA. The CDR3 covers 20 residues. Written as DNA, the CDR3 is TGTGCCAGCAGCTTAGTGCACCTAGCGGGGGGACCGACCCCTTACAATGAGCAGTTCTTC. It codes for CASSLVHLAGGPTPYNEQFF.

This clone was observed a single time. The chain couples TRBV11-3 to TRBJ2-5; the D gene is possibly TRBD1 (6 bases). Germline V gives CDR1 SGHNT, CDR2 YENEEA. With 1 base removed from V and 1 base from J, the gap between germline ends came to 16 bases. The CDR3 covers 17 residues. The CDR3 DNA sequence: TGTGCCAGCAGCTTAGCGGTGCCTGGGGGCGGCCAAGAGACCCAGTACTTC. Encoded protein: CASSLAVPGGGQETQYF.

This clone was seen a few times. This chain connects TRBV7-8 to TRBJ2-6; 8 nucleotides align to TRBD1. Germline V gene sequence: CDR1 SGHVS, CDR2 FQNEAQ. The CDR3 runs to 16 residues. Losses at the gene ends were 5 bases for V and 2 bases for J; bases not matched to a gene: 5. CDR3 bases: TGTGCCAGCAGCGCGCCAGGGGGCGCTGGGGCCAACGTCCTGACTTTC. Translating gives CASSAPGGAGANVLTF.

CDR3 sequence (DNA): TGTGCCAGCAGCCAGTCGAGGGCGGGGGATTATACGCAGTATTTT. Encoded protein: CASSQSRAGDYTQYF. The gene calls are TRBV4-2 and TRBJ2-3, with 7 positions matching TRBD2. The CDR3 has 15 residues. After removal of 3 bases from V and 7 bases from J, the junction contained 10 bases not matched to a gene. Germline lookup yields CDR1 LGHNA and CDR2 YNFKEQ.

The chain has TRBV4-2 and TRBJ1-5; 8 bases map to TRBD1. Germline V CDR1 and CDR2: LGHNA, YNFKEQ. The V and J ends lost 4 bases and 0 bases, in that order; junction bases with no gene match: 5. The CDR3 contains 16 residues. The CDR3 bases are TGTGCCAGCAGCCGTGGGACAGGATATAGCAATCAGCCCCAGCATTTT. Translated, it gives CASSRGTGYSNQPQHF.

The CDR3 is CAISVLAGGRNEQYF. Written as DNA, the CDR3 is TGTGCCATCAGTGTCTTAGCGGGGGGACGGAACGAGCAGTACTTC. V is TRBV10-3 and J is TRBJ2-7; 10 bases fit TRBD2. CDR1 and CDR2 from the germline V gene are ENHRY and SYGVKD. Unmatched junction bases numbered 8, after V lost 4 bases and J lost 5 bases. The CDR3 spans 15 residues.